This paragraph reports one TCR beta chain. The CDR3 consists of 13 residues. The ends were cut back, 2 bases at V and 0 bases at J, with 4 bases in the middle. Germline-derived CDR1 and CDR2 are SEHNR and FQNEAQ (reference sequence). This entry belongs to a study of blood T cell repertoires in COVID-19. Here immunoSEQ multiplex PCR was the method, and the copy in TCRdb shows in-frame clones only, minus some. The sample carries roughly 100,000 clones, 90% to 95% recorded once. The genes are TRBV7-9 and TRBJ1-1; D ambiguous. Sequenced input: peripheral blood. This clonotype was sampled from a human donor in a cohort sampled during active COVID-19. The CDR3 region is CASSLTMNTEAFF. The CDR3 DNA follows: TGTGCCAGCAGCTTAACTATGAACACTGAAGCTTTCTTT.